The 3 T cell receptor beta chains reported below all come from one sample, sequenced in a study of glioma-infiltrating T cells after dendritic cell vaccination. The protocol was immunoSEQ multiplex PCR, while the TCRdb copy is restricted to in-frame clones and leaves out a portion. The top ten clones hold 7.8% of a sample with 30,000 to 40,000 clones, almost 85% of them seen once. The source material was blood, sampled before dendritic cell vaccination. Receptors originate from a human donor with glioblastoma.

This chain joins TRBV6-4 and TRBJ2-2; maybe TRBD2 (5 bases). Between the trimmed V and J ends, which lost 3 bases and 3 bases, there was a span of 11 bases. The CDR3 covers 15 residues. The germline V gene encodes CDR1 MRHNA and CDR2 SNTAGT. This chain's CDR3 is CASSEGAGYTGELFF. CDR3 DNA: TGTGCCAGCAGTGAGGGAGCAGGATACACCGGGGAGCTGTTTTTT.

The chain combines TRBV7-3 with TRBJ2-2; D possibly corresponds to TRBD2 (6 bases). Germline loops: CDR1 SGHTA, CDR2 FQGTGA. The length of the CDR3 is 14 residues. V was trimmed by 5 bases and J by 1 base, leaving 8 bases between them. For the CDR3, the DNA is TGTGCCAGCAGCCCGCGGGGGAACACCGGGGAGCTGTTTTTT. It is translated as CASSPRGNTGELFF.

The genes are TRBV6-5 and TRBJ2-7; the D gene is possibly TRBD1 (6 bases). The CDR3 spans 15 residues. Germline V CDR1 and CDR2: MNHEY, SVGAGI. With 6 bases removed from V and 3 bases from J, the gap between germline ends came to 18 bases. The CDR3 reads CASSQPGQARYEQYF. The CDR3 coding sequence is TGTGCCAGCAGCCAACCGGGACAAGCACGCTACGAGCAGTACTTC.